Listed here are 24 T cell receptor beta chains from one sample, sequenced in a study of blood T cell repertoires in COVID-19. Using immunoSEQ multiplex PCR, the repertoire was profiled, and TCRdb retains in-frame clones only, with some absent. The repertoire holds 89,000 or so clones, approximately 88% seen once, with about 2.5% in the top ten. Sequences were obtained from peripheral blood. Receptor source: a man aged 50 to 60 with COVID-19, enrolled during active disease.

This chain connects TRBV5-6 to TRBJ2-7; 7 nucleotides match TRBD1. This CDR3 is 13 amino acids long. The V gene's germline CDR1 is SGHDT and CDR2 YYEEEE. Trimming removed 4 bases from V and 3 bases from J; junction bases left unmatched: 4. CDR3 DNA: TGTGCCAGCAGCCCCGACAGGGACTACGAGCAGTACTTC. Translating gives CASSPDRDYEQYF. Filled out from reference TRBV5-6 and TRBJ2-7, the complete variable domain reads DAGVTQSPTHLIKTRGQQVTLRCSPKSGHDTVSWYQQALGQGPQFIFQYYEEEERQRGNFPDRFSGHQFPNYSSELNVNALLLGDSALYLCASSPDRDYEQYFGPGTRLTVT.

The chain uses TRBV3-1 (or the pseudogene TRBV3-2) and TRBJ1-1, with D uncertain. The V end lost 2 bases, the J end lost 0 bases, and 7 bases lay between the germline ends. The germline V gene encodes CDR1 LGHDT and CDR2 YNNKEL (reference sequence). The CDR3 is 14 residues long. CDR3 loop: CASSQSRMNTEAFF. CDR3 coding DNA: TGTGCCAGCAGCCAATCCCGTATGAACACTGAAGCTTTCTTT.

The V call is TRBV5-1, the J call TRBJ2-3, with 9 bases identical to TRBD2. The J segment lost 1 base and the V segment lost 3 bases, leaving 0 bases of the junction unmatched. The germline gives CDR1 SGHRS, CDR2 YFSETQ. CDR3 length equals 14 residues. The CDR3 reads CASSWTSGTDTQYF. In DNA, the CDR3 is TGCGCCAGCAGCTGGACTAGCGGCACAGATACGCAGTATTTT.

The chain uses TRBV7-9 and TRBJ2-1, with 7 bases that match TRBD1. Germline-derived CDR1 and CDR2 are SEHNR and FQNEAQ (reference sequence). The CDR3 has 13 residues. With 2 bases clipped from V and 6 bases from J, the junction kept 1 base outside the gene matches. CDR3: CASSLRDSNEQFF. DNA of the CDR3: TGTGCCAGCAGCTTACGGGACAGCAATGAGCAGTTCTTC.

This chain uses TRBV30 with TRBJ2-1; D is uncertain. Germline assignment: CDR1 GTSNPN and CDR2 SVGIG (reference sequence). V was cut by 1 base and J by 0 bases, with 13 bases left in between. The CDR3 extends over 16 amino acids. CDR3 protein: CAWSDPRDFSYNEQFF. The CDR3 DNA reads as TGTGCCTGGAGTGACCCCCGAGACTTCTCCTACAATGAGCAGTTCTTC.

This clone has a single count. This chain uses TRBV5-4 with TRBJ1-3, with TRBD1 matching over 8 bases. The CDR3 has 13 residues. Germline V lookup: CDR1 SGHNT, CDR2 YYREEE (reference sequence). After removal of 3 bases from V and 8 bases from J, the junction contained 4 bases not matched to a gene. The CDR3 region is CASSSDRGDTIYF. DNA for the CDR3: TGTGCCAGCAGCTCCGACAGGGGTGACACCATATATTTT. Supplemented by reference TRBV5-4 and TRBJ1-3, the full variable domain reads ETGVTQSPTHLIKTRGQQVTLRCSSQSGHNTVSWYQQALGQGPQFIFQYYREEENGRGNFPPRFSGLQFPNYSSELNVNALELDDSALYLCASSSDRGDTIYFGEGSWLTVV.

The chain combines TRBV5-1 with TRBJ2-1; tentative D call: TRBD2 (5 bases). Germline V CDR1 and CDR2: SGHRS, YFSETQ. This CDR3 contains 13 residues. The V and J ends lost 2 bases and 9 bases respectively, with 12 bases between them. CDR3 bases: TGCGCCAGCAGCTTTAGACTAAACACTGAGCAGTTCTTC. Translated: CASSFRLNTEQFF.

As DNA, the CDR3 is TGTGCCAGCAGTTTACTTAGCGGGGGGCTGGGAGAGACCCAGTACTTC. Translation: CASSLLSGGLGETQYF. V gene TRBV27 combines with J gene TRBJ2-5, with 10 bases fitting TRBD2. Trimming cost V 2 bases and J 4 bases; bases outside gene matches: 7. The CDR3 covers 16 residues. CDR1 and CDR2 from the germline V gene are MNHEY and SMNVEV (reference sequence).

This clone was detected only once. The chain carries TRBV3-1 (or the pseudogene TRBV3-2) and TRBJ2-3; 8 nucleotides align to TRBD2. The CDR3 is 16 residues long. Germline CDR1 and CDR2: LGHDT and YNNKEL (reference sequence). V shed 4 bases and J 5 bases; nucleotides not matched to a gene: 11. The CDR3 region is CASSLTRGLGLDTQYF. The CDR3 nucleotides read TGTGCCAGCAGCCTAACCCGGGGACTAGGCTTAGATACGCAGTATTTT.

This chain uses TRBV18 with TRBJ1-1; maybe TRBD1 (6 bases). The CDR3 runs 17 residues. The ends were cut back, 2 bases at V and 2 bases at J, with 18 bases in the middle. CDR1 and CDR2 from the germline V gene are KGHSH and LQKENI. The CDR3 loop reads CASSPMTGQNGNTEAFF. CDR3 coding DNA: TGTGCCAGCTCACCAATGACGGGACAAAATGGAAACACTGAAGCTTTCTTT.

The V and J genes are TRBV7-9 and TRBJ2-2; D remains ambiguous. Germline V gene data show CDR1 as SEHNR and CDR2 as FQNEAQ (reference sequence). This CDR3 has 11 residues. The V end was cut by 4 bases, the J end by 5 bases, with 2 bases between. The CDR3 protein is CASSSTGELFF. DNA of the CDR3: TGTGCCAGCAGCTCAACCGGGGAGCTGTTTTTT.

CDR3 in amino acids: CASSSGGRDTQYF. The CDR3 nucleotides are TGTGCCAGCAGCTCAGGAGGTCGAGATACGCAGTATTTT. This chain links TRBV27 with TRBJ2-3, with D possibly matching TRBD2 (5 bases). CDR1 and CDR2 from the germline V gene are MNHEY and SMNVEV (reference sequence). The CDR3 totals 13 residues. Trimming took off 6 bases at V and 5 bases at J, with 12 bases between the two ends.

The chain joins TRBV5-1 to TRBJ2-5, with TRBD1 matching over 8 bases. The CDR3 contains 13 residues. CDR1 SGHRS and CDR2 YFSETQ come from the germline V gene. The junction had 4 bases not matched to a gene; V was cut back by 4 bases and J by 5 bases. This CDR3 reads CASSPGGGETQYF. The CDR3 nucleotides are TGCGCCAGCAGCCCAGGGGGCGGGGAGACCCAGTACTTC. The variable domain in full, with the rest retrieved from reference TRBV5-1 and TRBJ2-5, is KAGVTQTPRYLIKTRGQQVTLSCSPISGHRSVSWYQQTPGQGLQFLFEYFSETQRNKGNFPGRFSGRQFSNSRSEMNVSTLELGDSALYLCASSPGGGETQYFGPGTRLLVL.

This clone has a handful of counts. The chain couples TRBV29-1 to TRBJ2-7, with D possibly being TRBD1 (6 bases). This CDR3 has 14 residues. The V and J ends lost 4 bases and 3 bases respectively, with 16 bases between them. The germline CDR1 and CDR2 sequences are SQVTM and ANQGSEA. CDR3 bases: TGCAGCGTTGTGGGATGGGGACACAACTACGAGCAGTACTTC. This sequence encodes CSVVGWGHNYEQYF.

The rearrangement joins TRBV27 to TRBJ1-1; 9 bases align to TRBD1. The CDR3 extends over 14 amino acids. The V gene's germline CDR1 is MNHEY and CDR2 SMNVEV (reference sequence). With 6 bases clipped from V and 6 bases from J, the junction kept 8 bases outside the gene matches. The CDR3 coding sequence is TGTGCCAGCAGAGGACTGGACAGGGGCCCTGAAGCTTTCTTT. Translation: CASRGLDRGPEAFF.

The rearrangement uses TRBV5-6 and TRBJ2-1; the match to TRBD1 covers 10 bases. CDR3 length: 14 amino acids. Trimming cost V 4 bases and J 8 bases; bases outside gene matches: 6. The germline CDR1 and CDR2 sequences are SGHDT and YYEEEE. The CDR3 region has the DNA TGTGCCAGCAGCAGTTCGGGACAGGGGTATGAGCAGTTCTTC. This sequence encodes CASSSSGQGYEQFF.

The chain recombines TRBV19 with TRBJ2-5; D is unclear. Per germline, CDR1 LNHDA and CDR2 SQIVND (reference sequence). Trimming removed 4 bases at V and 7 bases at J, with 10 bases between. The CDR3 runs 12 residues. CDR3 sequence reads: CASSTLSGTQYF. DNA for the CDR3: TGTGCCAGTAGTACCCTCTCAGGGACCCAGTACTTC.

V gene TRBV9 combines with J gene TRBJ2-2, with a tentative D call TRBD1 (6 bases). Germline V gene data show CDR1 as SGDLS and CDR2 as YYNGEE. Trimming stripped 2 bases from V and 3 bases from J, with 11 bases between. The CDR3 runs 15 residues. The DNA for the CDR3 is TGTGCCAGCAGCGTCGGGACAACCTACACCGGGGAGCTGTTTTTT. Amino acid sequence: CASSVGTTYTGELFF.

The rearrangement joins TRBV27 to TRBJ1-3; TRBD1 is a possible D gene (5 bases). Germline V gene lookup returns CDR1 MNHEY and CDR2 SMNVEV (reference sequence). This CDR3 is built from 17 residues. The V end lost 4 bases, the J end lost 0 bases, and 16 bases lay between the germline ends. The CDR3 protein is CASSSGRDFSSGNTIYF. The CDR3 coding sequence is TGTGCCAGCAGTTCGGGGAGGGACTTTAGCTCTGGAAACACCATATATTTT.

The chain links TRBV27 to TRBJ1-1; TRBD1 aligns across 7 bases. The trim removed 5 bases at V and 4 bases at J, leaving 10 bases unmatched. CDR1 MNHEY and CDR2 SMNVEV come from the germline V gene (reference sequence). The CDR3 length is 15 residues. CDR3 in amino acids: CASSTREGASTEAFF. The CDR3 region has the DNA TGTGCCAGCAGTACTCGGGAGGGGGCGAGCACTGAAGCTTTCTTT.

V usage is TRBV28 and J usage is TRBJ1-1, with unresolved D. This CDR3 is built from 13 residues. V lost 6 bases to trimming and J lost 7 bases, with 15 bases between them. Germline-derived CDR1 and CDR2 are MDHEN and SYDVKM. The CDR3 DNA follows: TGTGCCAGCAGCAATGAATGGTCGAGTGAAGCTTTCTTT. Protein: CASSNEWSSEAFF.

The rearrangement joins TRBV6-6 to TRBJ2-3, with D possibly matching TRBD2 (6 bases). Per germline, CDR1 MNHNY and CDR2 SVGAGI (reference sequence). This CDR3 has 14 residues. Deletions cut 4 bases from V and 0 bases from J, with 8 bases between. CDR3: CASSFGSSTDTQYF. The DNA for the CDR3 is TGTGCCAGCAGTTTCGGGAGTAGCACAGATACGCAGTATTTT.

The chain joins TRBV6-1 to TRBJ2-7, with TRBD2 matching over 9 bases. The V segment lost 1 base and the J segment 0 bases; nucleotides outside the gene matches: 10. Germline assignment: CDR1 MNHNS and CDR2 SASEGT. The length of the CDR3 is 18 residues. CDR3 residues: CASSEGLAGSLSSYEQYF. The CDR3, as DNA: TGTGCCAGCAGTGAAGGGCTAGCGGGGTCTTTAAGCTCCTACGAGCAGTACTTC.

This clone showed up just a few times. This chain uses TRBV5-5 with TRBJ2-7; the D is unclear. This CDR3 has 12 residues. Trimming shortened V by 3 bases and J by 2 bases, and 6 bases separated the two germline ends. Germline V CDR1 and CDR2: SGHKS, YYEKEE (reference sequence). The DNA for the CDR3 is TGTGCCAGCAGCTCCCGGGCCTACGAGCAGTACTTC. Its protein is CASSSRAYEQYF.